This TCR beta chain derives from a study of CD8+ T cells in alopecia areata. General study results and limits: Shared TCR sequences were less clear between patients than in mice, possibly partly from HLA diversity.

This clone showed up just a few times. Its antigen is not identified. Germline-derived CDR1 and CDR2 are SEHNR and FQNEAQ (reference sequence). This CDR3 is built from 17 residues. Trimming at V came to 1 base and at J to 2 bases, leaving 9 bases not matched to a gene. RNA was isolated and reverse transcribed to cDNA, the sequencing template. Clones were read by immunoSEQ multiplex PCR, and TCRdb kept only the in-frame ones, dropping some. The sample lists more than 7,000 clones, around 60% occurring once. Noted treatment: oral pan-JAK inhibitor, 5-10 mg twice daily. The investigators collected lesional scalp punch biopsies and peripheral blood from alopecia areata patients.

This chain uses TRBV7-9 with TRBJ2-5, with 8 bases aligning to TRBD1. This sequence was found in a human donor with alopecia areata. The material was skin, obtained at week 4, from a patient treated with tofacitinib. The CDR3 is CASSLGQGAPLQETQYF. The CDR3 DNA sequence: TGTGCCAGCAGCTTAGGGCAGGGGGCCCCCCTACAAGAGACCCAGTACTTC.